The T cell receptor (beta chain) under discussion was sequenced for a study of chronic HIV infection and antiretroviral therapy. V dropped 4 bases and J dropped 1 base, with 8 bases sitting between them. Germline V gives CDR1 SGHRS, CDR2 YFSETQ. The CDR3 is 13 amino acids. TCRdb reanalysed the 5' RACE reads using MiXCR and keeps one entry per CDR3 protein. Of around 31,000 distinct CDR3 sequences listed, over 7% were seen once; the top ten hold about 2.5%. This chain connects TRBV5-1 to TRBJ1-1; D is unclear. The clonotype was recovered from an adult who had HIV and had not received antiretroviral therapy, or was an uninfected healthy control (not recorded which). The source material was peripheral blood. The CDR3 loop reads CASSPRQNTEAFF. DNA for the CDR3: TGCGCCAGCAGCCCACGACAGAACACTGAAGCTTTCTTT.